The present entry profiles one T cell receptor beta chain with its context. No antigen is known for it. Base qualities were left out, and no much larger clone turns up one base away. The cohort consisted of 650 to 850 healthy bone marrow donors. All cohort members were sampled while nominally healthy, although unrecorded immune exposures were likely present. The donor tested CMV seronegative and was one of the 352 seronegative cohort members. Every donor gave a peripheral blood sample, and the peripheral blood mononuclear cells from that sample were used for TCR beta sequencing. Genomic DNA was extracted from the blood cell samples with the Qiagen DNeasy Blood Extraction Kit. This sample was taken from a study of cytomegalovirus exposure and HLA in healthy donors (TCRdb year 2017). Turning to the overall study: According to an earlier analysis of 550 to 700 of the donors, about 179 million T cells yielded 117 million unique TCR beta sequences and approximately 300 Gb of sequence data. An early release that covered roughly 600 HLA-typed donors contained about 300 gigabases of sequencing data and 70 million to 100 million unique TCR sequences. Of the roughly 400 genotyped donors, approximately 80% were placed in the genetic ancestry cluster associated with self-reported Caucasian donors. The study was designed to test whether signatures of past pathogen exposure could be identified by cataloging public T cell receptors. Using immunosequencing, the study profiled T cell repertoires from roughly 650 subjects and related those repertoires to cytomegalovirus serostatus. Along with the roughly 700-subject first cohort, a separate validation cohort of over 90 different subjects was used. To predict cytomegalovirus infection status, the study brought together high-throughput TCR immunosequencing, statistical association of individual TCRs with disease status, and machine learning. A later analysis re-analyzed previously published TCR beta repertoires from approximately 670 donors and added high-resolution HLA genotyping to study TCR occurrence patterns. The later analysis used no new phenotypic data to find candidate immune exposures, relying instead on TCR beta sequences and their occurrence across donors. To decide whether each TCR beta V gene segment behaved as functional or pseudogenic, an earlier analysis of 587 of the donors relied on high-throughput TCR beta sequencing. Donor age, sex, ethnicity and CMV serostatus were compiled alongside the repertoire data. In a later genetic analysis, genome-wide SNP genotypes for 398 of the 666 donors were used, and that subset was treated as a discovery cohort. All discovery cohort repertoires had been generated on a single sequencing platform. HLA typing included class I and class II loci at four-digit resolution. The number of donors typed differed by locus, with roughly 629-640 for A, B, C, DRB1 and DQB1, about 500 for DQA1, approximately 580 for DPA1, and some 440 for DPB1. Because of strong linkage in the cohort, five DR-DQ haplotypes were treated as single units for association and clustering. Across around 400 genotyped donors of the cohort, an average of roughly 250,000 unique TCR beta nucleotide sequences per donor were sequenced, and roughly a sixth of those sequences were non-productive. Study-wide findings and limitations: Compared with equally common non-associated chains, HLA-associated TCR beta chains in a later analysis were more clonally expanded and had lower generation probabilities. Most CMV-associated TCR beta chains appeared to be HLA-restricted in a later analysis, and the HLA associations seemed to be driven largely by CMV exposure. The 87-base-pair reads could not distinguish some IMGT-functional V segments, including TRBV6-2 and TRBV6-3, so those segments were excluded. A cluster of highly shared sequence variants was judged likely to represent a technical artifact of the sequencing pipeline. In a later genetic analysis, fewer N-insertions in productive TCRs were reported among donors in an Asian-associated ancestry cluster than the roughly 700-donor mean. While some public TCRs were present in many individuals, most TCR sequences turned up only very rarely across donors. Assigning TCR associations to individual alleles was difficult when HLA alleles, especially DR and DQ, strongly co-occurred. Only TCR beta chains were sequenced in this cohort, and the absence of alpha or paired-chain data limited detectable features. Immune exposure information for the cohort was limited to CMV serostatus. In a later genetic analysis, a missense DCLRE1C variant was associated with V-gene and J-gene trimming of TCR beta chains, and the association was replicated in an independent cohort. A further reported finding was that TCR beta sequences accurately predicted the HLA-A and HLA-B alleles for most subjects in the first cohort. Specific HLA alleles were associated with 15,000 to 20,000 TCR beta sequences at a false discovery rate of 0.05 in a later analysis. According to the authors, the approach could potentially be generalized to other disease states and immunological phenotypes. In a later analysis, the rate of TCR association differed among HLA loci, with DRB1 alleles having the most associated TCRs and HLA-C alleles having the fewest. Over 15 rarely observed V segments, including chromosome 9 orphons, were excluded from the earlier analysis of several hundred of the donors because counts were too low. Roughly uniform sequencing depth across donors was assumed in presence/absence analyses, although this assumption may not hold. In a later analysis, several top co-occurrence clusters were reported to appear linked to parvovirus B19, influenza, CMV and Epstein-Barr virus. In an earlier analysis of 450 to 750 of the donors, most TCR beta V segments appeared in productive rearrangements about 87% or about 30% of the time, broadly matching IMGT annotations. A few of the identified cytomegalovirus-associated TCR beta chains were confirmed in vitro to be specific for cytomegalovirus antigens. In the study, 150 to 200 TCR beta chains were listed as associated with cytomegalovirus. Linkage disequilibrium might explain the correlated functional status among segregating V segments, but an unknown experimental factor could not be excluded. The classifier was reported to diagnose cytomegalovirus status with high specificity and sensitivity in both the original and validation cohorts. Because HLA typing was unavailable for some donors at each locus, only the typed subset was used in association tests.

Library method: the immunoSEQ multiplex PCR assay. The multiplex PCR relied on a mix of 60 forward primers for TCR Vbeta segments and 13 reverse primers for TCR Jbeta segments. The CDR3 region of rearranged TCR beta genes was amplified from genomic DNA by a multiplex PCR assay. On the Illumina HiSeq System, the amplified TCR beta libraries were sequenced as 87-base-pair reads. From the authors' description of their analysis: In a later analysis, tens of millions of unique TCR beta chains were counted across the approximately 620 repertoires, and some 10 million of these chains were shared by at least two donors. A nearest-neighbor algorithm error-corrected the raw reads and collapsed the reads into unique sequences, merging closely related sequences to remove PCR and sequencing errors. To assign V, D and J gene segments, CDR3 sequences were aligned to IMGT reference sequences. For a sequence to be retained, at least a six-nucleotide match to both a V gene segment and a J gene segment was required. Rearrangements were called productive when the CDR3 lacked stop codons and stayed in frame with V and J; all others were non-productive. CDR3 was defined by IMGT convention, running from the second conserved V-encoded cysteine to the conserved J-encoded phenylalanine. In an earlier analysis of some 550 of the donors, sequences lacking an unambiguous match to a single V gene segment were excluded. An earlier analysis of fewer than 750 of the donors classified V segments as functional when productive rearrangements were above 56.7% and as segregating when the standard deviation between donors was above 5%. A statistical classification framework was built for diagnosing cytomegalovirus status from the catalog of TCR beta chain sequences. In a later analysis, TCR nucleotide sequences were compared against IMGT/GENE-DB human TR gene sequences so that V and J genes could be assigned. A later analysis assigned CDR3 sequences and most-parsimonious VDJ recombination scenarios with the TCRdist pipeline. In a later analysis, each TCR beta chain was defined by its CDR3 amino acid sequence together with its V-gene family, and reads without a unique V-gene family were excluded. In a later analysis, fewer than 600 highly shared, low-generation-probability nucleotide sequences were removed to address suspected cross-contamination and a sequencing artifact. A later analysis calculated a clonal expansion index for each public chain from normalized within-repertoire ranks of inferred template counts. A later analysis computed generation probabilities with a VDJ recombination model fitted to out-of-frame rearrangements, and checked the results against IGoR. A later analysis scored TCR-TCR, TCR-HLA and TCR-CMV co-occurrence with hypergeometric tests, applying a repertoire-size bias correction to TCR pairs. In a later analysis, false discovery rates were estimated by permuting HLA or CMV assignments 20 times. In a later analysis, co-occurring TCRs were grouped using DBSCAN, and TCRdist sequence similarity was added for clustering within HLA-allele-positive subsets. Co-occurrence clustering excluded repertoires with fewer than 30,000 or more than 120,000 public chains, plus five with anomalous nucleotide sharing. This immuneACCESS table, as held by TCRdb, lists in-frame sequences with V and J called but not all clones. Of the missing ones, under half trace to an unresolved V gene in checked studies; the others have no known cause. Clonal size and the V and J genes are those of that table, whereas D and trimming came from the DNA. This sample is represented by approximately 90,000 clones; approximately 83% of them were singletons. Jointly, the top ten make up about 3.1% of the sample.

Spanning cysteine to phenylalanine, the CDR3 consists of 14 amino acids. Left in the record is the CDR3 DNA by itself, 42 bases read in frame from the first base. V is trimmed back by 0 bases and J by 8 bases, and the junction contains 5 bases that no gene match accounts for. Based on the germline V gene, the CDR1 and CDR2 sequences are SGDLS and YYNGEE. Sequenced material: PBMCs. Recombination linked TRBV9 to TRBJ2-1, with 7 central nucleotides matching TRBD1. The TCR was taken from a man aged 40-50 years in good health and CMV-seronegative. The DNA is TGTGCCAGCAGCGTAGTAGGACAGGCGGATGAGCAGTTCTTC. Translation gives CASSVVGQADEQFF. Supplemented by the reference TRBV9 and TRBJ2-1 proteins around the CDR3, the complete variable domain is DSGVTQTPKHLITATGQRVTLRCSPRSGDLSVYWYQQSLDQGLQFLIQYYNGEERAKGNILERFSAQQFPDLHSELNLSSLELGDSALYFCASSVVGQADEQFFGPGTRLTVL.